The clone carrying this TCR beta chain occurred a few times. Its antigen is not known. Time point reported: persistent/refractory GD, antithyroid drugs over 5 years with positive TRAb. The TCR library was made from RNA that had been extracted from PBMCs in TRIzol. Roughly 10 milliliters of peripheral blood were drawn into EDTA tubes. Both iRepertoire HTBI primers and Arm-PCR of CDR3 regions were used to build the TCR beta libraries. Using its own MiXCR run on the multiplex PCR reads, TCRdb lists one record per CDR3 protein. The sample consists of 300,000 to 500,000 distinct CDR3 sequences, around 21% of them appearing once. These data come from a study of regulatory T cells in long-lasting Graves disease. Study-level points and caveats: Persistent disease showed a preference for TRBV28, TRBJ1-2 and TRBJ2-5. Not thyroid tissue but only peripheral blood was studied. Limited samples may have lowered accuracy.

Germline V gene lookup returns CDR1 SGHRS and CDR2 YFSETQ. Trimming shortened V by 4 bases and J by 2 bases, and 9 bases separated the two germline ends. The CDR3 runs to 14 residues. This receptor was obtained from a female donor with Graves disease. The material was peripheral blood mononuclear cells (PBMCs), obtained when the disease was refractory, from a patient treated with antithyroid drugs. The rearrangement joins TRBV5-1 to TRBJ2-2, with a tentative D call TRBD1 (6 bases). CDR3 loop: CASSEGTNTGELFF. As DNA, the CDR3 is TGCGCCAGCAGCGAGGGGACAAACACCGGGGAGCTGTTTTTT.